These 18 T cell receptor beta chains share one sample of origin, sequenced in a study of blood T cell repertoires in COVID-19 (dated by TCRdb to 2018 to 2020). Receptor amplification or capture employed the immunoSEQ multiplex PCR assay. TCRdb took this table from immuneACCESS and kept in-frame rearrangements with V and J called. Such tables lack part of the clones; where checked against another copy, unresolved V genes explain under half of the gap, and the rest is unexplained. A total of 310,000 or so clones appear in this sample, 80% to 90% of them only once. The ten largest clones take up roughly 1.2% of the sample. Material: peripheral blood. These receptors were obtained from a woman aged 50 to 65 with acute or convalescent COVID-19.

This chain connects TRBV7-9 to TRBJ2-2; D call uncertain. Trimming cost V 3 bases and J 0 bases, with 5 bases left between them. The length of the CDR3 is 14 residues. The germline V gene has CDR1 SEHNR and CDR2 FQNEAQ (reference sequence). The CDR3 here is CASSFRANTGELFF. CDR3 DNA: TGTGCCAGCAGCTTCCGGGCGAACACCGGGGAGCTGTTTTTT.

The chain is built from TRBV6-1 and TRBJ2-6, with 12 bases matching TRBD1. Germline loops: CDR1 MNHNS, CDR2 SASEGT. The CDR3 is 17 amino acids. The V segment lost 4 bases and the J segment 2 bases; nucleotides outside the gene matches: 3. The CDR3 region has the DNA TGTGCCAGCAGTGGGGGACAGGGGGCGACTGGGGCCAACGTCCTGACTTTC. It translates to CASSGGQGATGANVLTF.

J is TRBJ2-1 and V is TRBV7-2; tentative D call: TRBD1 (5 bases). The CDR3 runs 15 residues. CDR1 is SGHTA and CDR2 is FQGNSA in the germline V gene. The V end lost 5 bases, the J end lost 5 bases, and 16 bases lay between the germline ends. In DNA, the CDR3 is TGTGCCAGCAGCCTCACGTCAGGGTCTCACAATGAGCAGTTCTTC. This gives the protein CASSLTSGSHNEQFF.

The chain is built from TRBV29-1 and TRBJ1-1, with D perhaps TRBD1 (6 bases). The CDR3 spans 12 residues. Germline lookup yields CDR1 SQVTM and CDR2 ANQGSEA. Between the trimmed V and J ends, which lost 7 bases and 0 bases, there was a span of 9 bases. The CDR3, as DNA: TGCAGCGCTGGGGGCATGAACACTGAAGCTTTCTTT. This translates into CSAGGMNTEAFF.

This clone has only one observation. This sequence joins TRBV10-3 and TRBJ2-3; 10 bases match TRBD2. V lost 8 bases and J lost 0; bases outside the gene matches: 5. Germline V lookup: CDR1 ENHRY, CDR2 SYGVKD. The CDR3 covers 15 residues. The CDR3 DNA reads TGTGCCATCTCCCAAGCGGGGGGGAGCACAGATACGCAGTATTTT. Amino acids: CAISQAGGSTDTQYF.

The chain couples TRBV5-1 to TRBJ2-5; TRBD2 matches at 9 bases. Germline V gene data show CDR1 as SGHRS and CDR2 as YFSETQ. Trimming at V came to 0 bases and at J to 5 bases, leaving 5 bases not matched to a gene. The CDR3 covers 15 residues. The chain's CDR3 is CASSLDLAGFETQYF. The CDR3, as DNA: TGCGCCAGCAGCTTGGATCTAGCGGGGTTTGAGACCCAGTACTTC.

The chain couples TRBV23-1 to TRBJ2-7; the D gene is possibly TRBD2 (6 bases). TRBV23-1 is labeled an ORF, and its function is uncertain. The CDR3 covers 14 residues. V was pared by 0 bases and J by 5 bases, with 11 bases between. The CDR3 spells CASSQSKEGNEQYV. In DNA, the CDR3 is TGCGCCAGCAGTCAATCGAAGGAGGGTAACGAGCAGTACGTC.

This rearrangement joins TRBV18 to TRBJ1-5; D possibly corresponds to TRBD1 (5 bases). CDR1 KGHSH and CDR2 LQKENI come from the germline V gene. The CDR3 runs 18 residues. With 2 bases removed from V and 4 bases from J, the gap between germline ends came to 21 bases. The DNA of the CDR3 is TGTGCCAGCTCACCAGCCCGGGGGGGGGACGGCGGTAATCAGCCCCAGCATTTT. Translating gives CASSPARGGDGGNQPQHF.

The V call is TRBV10-3, the J call TRBJ1-5; 8 nucleotides agree with TRBD1. CDR1 is ENHRY, CDR2 SYGVKD, per germline. The V and J ends lost 10 bases and 7 bases, in that order; junction bases with no gene match: 12. This CDR3 has 14 amino acids. The CDR3 DNA reads TGTGCCACGCGCCCAGACAGGGGAGACCAGCCCCAGCATTTT. This sequence encodes CATRPDRGDQPQHF.

This sequence joins TRBV13 and TRBJ1-1, with D perhaps TRBD1 (5 bases). The V end was cut by 1 base, the J end by 0 bases, with 6 bases between. CDR3 length equals 14 residues. CDR1 PRHDT and CDR2 FYEKMQ come from the germline V gene (reference sequence). In DNA, the CDR3 is TGTGCCAGCAGCTTAGACAGGTTGAACACTGAAGCTTTCTTT. This gives the protein CASSLDRLNTEAFF.

The chain is built from TRBV4-1 and TRBJ2-7, with D perhaps matching TRBD2 (5 bases). The CDR3 consists of 14 residues. Germline CDR1 is MGHRA and CDR2 is YSYEKL. The ends were cut back, 3 bases at V and 9 bases at J, with 18 bases in the middle. The CDR3 loop reads CASSQSDCELAQYV. CDR3 bases: TGCGCCAGCAGCCAGTCGGACTGTGAACTTGCGCAGTACGTC.

The genes are TRBV2 and TRBJ1-5; a possible D gene is TRBD1 (5 bases). CDR1 and CDR2 from the germline V gene are SNHLY and FYNNEI. The V end lost 6 bases, the J end lost 5 bases, and 11 bases lay between the germline ends. The CDR3 spans 13 residues. The CDR3 spells CASRRQPDQPQHF. In DNA, the CDR3 is TGTGCCAGCAGACGACAGCCTGATCAGCCCCAGCATTTT.

This CDR3 reads CASSDLTGLVKNIQYF. CDR3 sequence (DNA): TGTGCCAGCAGTGATCTCACAGGGTTGGTCAAAAACATTCAGTACTTC. The chain couples TRBV6-1 to TRBJ2-4, with D possibly TRBD1 on 6 matching bases. The CDR3 runs 16 residues. Germline values: CDR1 MNHNS, CDR2 SASEGT. Trimming removed 3 bases at V and 3 bases at J, with 15 bases between.

The CDR3 DNA follows: TGTGCCAGCAGCCTAGCCCCTACAGCAGGGGGCGGGAATGAAAAACTGTTTTTT. Translating it yields CASSLAPTAGGGNEKLFF. The V call is TRBV9, the J call TRBJ1-4; 8 nucleotides match TRBD1. CDR1 and CDR2 (germline): SGDLS, YYNGEE. The J segment lost 5 bases and the V segment lost 4 bases, leaving 16 bases of the junction unmatched. The CDR3 has 18 amino acids.

This clone was seen a single time. The chain links TRBV6-5 to TRBJ1-6, with a possible D match to TRBD1 (5 bases). CDR3 length: 16 amino acids. Trimming removed 3 bases from V and 7 bases from J, with 16 bases in between. The germline CDR1 and CDR2 sequences are MNHEY and SVGAGI. CDR3 DNA sequence: TGTGCCAGCAGTTATGGGGGGACGGATACCAATTCACCCCTCCACTTT. Its protein product is CASSYGGTDTNSPLHF.

The chain combines TRBV6-5 with TRBJ1-2, with 7 bases identical to TRBD1. The germline gives CDR1 MNHEY, CDR2 SVGAGI. J was trimmed by 5 bases and V by 6 bases; bases with no gene match: 6. The CDR3 runs to 13 residues. CDR3: CASRPGTAYGYTF. The CDR3 DNA reads as TGTGCCAGCAGACCCGGGACAGCGTATGGCTACACCTTC.

This sequence joins TRBV7-9 and TRBJ1-5; possibly TRBD1 for D (5 bases). Germline CDR1 is SEHNR and CDR2 is FQNEAQ (reference sequence). CDR3 length equals 13 residues. V lost 1 base and J lost 7, with 8 bases in between. The CDR3 sequence: CASSLGGLQPQHF. CDR3 sequence (DNA): TGTGCCAGCAGCTTAGGGGGCTTGCAGCCCCAGCATTTT. Full variable domain (outside the CDR3, taken from reference TRBV7-9 and TRBJ1-5): DTGVSQNPRHKITKRGQNVTFRCDPISEHNRLYWYRQTLGQGPEFLTYFQNEAQLEKSRLLSDRFSAERPKGSFSTLEIQRTEQGDSAMYLCASSLGGLQPQHFGDGTRLSIL.

The chain couples TRBV6-1 to TRBJ1-4, with D possibly TRBD1 on 5 matching bases. The V and J ends lost 3 bases and 7 bases respectively, with 9 bases between them. This CDR3 region has 13 residues. Germline values: CDR1 MNHNS, CDR2 SASEGT. CDR3 sequence (DNA): TGTGCCAGCAGTGACGGGCAGGGTGAAAAACTGTTTTTT. Its translation: CASSDGQGEKLFF.